The 23 T cell receptor beta chains given below trace back to one sample, sequenced in a study of blood T cell repertoires in COVID-19. Measured with immunoSEQ multiplex PCR; TCRdb has only the in-frame clones, and not every one. The profile shows about 490,000 clones, approximately 85% of them singletons. Specimen: peripheral blood. These TCRs come from a human donor in a cohort sampled during active COVID-19.

The chain uses TRBV10-1 and TRBJ2-1, with 9 bases matching TRBD2. Per the germline V gene, CDR1 is WNHNN and CDR2 is SYGVQD (reference sequence). V lost 4 bases and J lost 8; bases outside the gene matches: 18. The CDR3 totals 18 residues. The CDR3 here is CASSASSAGGGKRDEQFF. CDR3 in DNA: TGCGCCAGCAGTGCTTCCAGCGCGGGAGGGGGTAAAAGGGATGAGCAGTTCTTC.

V and J are TRBV5-6 and TRBJ1-4; 11 positions agree with TRBD1. The germline gives CDR1 SGHDT, CDR2 YYEEEE. The CDR3 has 14 amino acids. V gave up 4 bases and J gave up 8 bases; unmatched junction bases: 4. The CDR3 DNA sequence: TGTGCCAGCAGCCCCGGGACAGGGGGAGAAAAACTGTTTTTT. It yields the protein CASSPGTGGEKLFF.

V is TRBV7-8 and J is TRBJ1-1, with a weak D call TRBD1 (6 bases). Germline V lookup: CDR1 SGHVS, CDR2 FQNEAQ. The CDR3 loop spans 17 amino acids. V lost 1 base and J 5 bases, leaving 20 bases between the germline ends. CDR3 region: CASSLVKVGLQGTEAFF. The DNA of the CDR3 is TGTGCCAGCAGCTTAGTTAAAGTCGGCCTTCAGGGGACTGAAGCTTTCTTT.

This clone was seen more than once but under ten times. The V and J genes are TRBV5-5 and TRBJ1-6; D might be TRBD1 (6 bases). V lost 4 bases, J lost 13 bases, and 15 bases lay in between. The germline V gene encodes CDR1 SGHKS and CDR2 YYEKEE (reference sequence). The CDR3 contains 13 residues. The CDR3 sequence is CASSPEQGRPLHF. The CDR3 bases are TGTGCCAGCAGCCCAGAGCAGGGGCGTCCCCTCCACTTT.

The chain is built from TRBV6-2 or TRBV6-3 and TRBJ2-5; 7 bases agree with TRBD2. This CDR3 region has 18 residues. Germline lookup yields CDR1 MNHEY and CDR2 SVGEGT. Trimming at V came to 2 bases and at J to 4 bases, leaving 16 bases not matched to a gene. The CDR3 DNA reads as TGTGCCAGCAGTTACCCCCTACTACTAGCGACGCCGGGAGAGACCCAGTACTTC. Translating it yields CASSYPLLLATPGETQYF.

The chain joins TRBV4-1 to TRBJ2-5, with 9 bases aligning to TRBD2. The V and J ends lost 1 base and 2 bases, in that order; junction bases with no gene match: 8. This CDR3 comprises 17 residues. The germline V gene encodes CDR1 MGHRA and CDR2 YSYEKL. This CDR3 reads CASSQGSGRGRQETQYF. CDR3 coding DNA: TGCGCCAGCAGCCAAGGTAGCGGGAGAGGGAGGCAAGAGACCCAGTACTTC.

This rearrangement joins TRBV6-6 to TRBJ2-1, with TRBD2 identical over 8 bases. The CDR3 consists of 16 residues. CDR1 is MNHNY, CDR2 SVGAGI, per germline (reference sequence). V was clipped by 7 bases and J by 3 bases; unmatched bases: 11. For the CDR3, the DNA is TGTGCCAGCACCACAGGGAGCGGGAGAAACTACAATGAGCAGTTCTTC. It encodes CASTTGSGRNYNEQFF.

The chain links TRBV18 to TRBJ1-2, with a weak D call TRBD1 (5 bases). This CDR3 is built from 14 residues. Germline CDR1 KGHSH, CDR2 LQKENI. Trimming stripped 0 bases from V and 6 bases from J, with 11 bases between. In nucleotides, the CDR3 is TGTGCCAGCTCACCACCAGGGGCGAGTGATGGCTACACCTTC. Protein: CASSPPGASDGYTF.

The chain employs TRBV25-1 and TRBJ1-2; 8 bases line up with TRBD1. Per germline, CDR1 MGHDK and CDR2 SYGVNS. Germline trimming cut 6 bases from V and 8 bases from J; bases unmatched to any gene: 11. CDR3 length: 14 residues. CDR3 bases: TGTGCCAGCAGCAGTGGACAGGGTCGAGGAGGCTACACCTTC. Its protein is CASSSGQGRGGYTF.

The V and J genes are TRBV18 and TRBJ2-2; D remains ambiguous. Trimming stripped 2 bases from V and 3 bases from J, with 10 bases between. CDR3 length: 15 amino acids. Germline CDR1 reads KGHSH; CDR2 reads LQKENI. The CDR3, as DNA: TGTGCCAGCTCACCATCCGGCAGGTACACCGGGGAGCTGTTTTTT. Its protein is CASSPSGRYTGELFF.

This clone has just a few counts. This chain links TRBV3-1 (or the pseudogene TRBV3-2) with TRBJ2-2, with no clear D. The CDR3 covers 12 residues. Germline-derived CDR1 and CDR2 are LGHDT and YNNKEL (reference sequence). Between the trimmed V and J ends, which lost 3 bases and 7 bases, there was a span of 6 bases. CDR3 protein: CASSQLGGELFF. As DNA, the CDR3 is TGTGCCAGCAGCCAGCTCGGCGGGGAGCTGTTTTTT.

J is TRBJ1-4 and V is TRBV12-3 or TRBV12-4; D remains unclear. The CDR3 runs 12 residues. The germline V and J ends were trimmed by 3 bases and 5 bases, with 4 bases remaining between them. The CDR3 DNA follows: TGTGCCAGCAGTTTCCTAAATGAAAAACTGTTTTTT. This sequence encodes CASSFLNEKLFF.

The rearrangement uses TRBV7-3 and TRBJ2-2; tentative D call: TRBD2 (5 bases). Germline V gives CDR1 SGHTA, CDR2 FQGTGA. This CDR3 has 16 residues. V was clipped by 5 bases and J by 0 bases, with 13 bases between them. CDR3 nucleotides: TGTGCCAGCAGCAAAAATAGCGCGACGAACACCGGGGAGCTGTTTTTT. Protein: CASSKNSATNTGELFF.

In its sample, this clone was seen a few times. The V call is TRBV28, the J call TRBJ1-5, with D possibly being TRBD1 (6 bases). This CDR3 is 14 amino acids long. CDR1 is MDHEN and CDR2 is SYDVKM in the germline V gene. V was clipped by 3 bases and J by 6 bases, with 12 bases between them. The CDR3 coding sequence is TGTGCCAGCAGTTTTTACAGGGCCGGTCAGCCCCAGCATTTT. It encodes CASSFYRAGQPQHF.

The gene calls are TRBV5-4 and TRBJ1-2; 7 bases are shared with TRBD1. The CDR3 has 15 amino acids. Germline V gene sequence: CDR1 SGHNT, CDR2 YYREEE (reference sequence). J gave up 4 bases and V 0 bases, and 6 bases lay outside the gene matches. This CDR3 is CASSLAQGTGYGYTF. Here the CDR3 DNA reads TGTGCCAGCAGCTTGGCACAGGGGACTGGCTATGGCTACACCTTC.

This clone was seen a handful of times. The chain recombines TRBV10-3 with TRBJ2-1, with 12 positions matching TRBD2. The CDR3 length is 16 residues. Germline trimming cut 6 bases from V and 5 bases from J; bases unmatched to any gene: 8. CDR1 and CDR2 (germline): ENHRY, SYGVKD. CDR3 in DNA: TGTGCCATCAGGACCCAGACTAGCGGGAGCCACAATGAGCAGTTCTTC. Its translation: CAIRTQTSGSHNEQFF.

The gene calls are TRBV6-5 and TRBJ2-1; TRBD2 matches 7 bases. The J segment lost 0 bases and the V segment lost 6 bases, leaving 5 bases of the junction unmatched. The CDR3 is 15 amino acids. From germline, CDR1 is MNHEY and CDR2 SVGAGI. DNA for the CDR3: TGTGCCAGCAGCCGTACTAGCGACTCCTACAATGAGCAGTTCTTC. Translation gives CASSRTSDSYNEQFF.

Written as DNA, the CDR3 is TGTGCCAGCAGCTTAGATGGGCGATCCTCTGGAAACACCATATATTTT. It yields the protein CASSLDGRSSGNTIYF. The chain recombines TRBV7-9 with TRBJ1-3; no reliable D call. This CDR3 comprises 16 residues. The V end lost 1 base, the J end lost 0 bases, and 10 bases lay between the germline ends. Germline V gene data show CDR1 as SEHNR and CDR2 as FQNEAQ (reference sequence).

V gene TRBV11-2 combines with J gene TRBJ1-2; possibly TRBD1 for D (6 bases). Germline CDR1 reads SGHAT; CDR2 reads FQNNGV. The CDR3 extends over 15 amino acids. Trimming cost V 0 bases and J 4 bases, with 12 bases left between them. The CDR3, as DNA: TGTGCCAGCAGCTTAGATCAAGACAGGACCTATGGCTACACCTTC. Amino acids: CASSLDQDRTYGYTF. Full variable domain (outside the CDR3, taken from reference TRBV11-2 and TRBJ1-2): EAGVAQSPRYKIIEKRQSVAFWCNPISGHATLYWYQQILGQGPKLLIQFQNNGVVDDSQLPKDRFSAERLKGVDSTLKIQPAKLEDSAVYLCASSLDQDRTYGYTFGSGTRLTVV.

The V gene is TRBV5-1, the J gene TRBJ2-1, with TRBD2 identical over 13 bases. V lost 1 base, J lost 6 bases, and 10 bases stayed unmatched. Germline V lookup: CDR1 SGHRS, CDR2 YFSETQ. The CDR3 totals 18 residues. CDR3 protein: CASSLLLAGGSLGNEQFF. The CDR3 coding sequence is TGCGCCAGCAGCTTGTTACTAGCGGGAGGGAGTCTGGGCAATGAGCAGTTCTTC.

This clone came up a few times. This sequence joins TRBV3-1 (or the pseudogene TRBV3-2) and TRBJ1-2, with 9 positions matching TRBD1. CDR3 size: 14 residues. The germline CDR1 and CDR2 sequences are LGHDT and YNNKEL (reference sequence). V dropped 3 bases and J dropped 14; count of bases not matched to a gene: 13. The CDR3 sequence: CASSQESGTGSETF. The CDR3 region has the DNA TGTGCCAGCAGCCAGGAGTCCGGGACAGGGTCTGAGACCTTC.

This chain connects TRBV29-1 to TRBJ2-2; 8 nucleotides match TRBD1. Trimming took 4 bases from V and 2 from J; bases not matched to a gene: 12. From germline, CDR1 is SQVTM and CDR2 ANQGSEA. The CDR3 has 17 residues. The CDR3 DNA reads TGCAGCGTTGGGGGAGTCGGGGGACAGGTCAACACCGGGGAGCTGTTTTTT. It specifies CSVGGVGGQVNTGELFF.

The chain carries TRBV19 and TRBJ1-2, with D unclear. CDR3 length: 16 residues. CDR1 and CDR2 (germline): LNHDA, SQIVND (reference sequence). V lost 7 bases and J 0 bases, leaving 18 bases between the germline ends. The CDR3 DNA reads TGTGCCAGTAAGCACCTCGACAAGAGAGCTAACTATGGCTACACCTTC. This translates into CASKHLDKRANYGYTF.